This T cell receptor beta chain was retrieved from a study of cytomegalovirus exposure and HLA in healthy donors. Background on the study: HLA-typed donors were the source of around 77 million unique TCRs held in an early data release. Findings and caveats of the study: For TCR beta chains, V- and J-gene trimming was later linked to a missense DCLRE1C variant. A later examination showed that TCR association rates differed by HLA locus, with DRB1 most and HLA-C fewest. The HLA-A and HLA-B alleles of most subjects were reportedly predicted accurately from TCR beta sequences.

Germline V lookup: CDR1 MNHEY, CDR2 SMNVEV (reference sequence). The length of the CDR3 is 11 residues. Trimming took 6 bases from V and 8 from J, leaving 10 bases between them. About this clone itself: What it binds is unknown.

This PCR relied on a set of 60 Vbeta primers and 13 Jbeta primers. Assay used: immunoSEQ multiplex PCR; TCRdb lists only in-frame clones, some missing. Of about 120,000 clones in the sample, approximately 58% were seen once. The genes are TRBV27 and TRBJ1-1; D not resolved. The specimen sequenced was PBMCs. This TCR derives from a woman aged 25 to 39 in good health and CMV-seronegative. The CDR3 reads CASRGGVEAFF. The DNA of the CDR3 is TGTGCCAGCAGAGGAGGTGTCGAAGCTTTCTTT.